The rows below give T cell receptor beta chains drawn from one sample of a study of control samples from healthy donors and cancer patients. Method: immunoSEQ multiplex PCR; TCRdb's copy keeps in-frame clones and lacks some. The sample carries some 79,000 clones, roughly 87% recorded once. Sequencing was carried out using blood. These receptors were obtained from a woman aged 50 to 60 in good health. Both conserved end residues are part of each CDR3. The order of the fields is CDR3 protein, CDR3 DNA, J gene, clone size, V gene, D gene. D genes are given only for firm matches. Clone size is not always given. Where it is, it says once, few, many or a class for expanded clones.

CDR3aa: CATSRDPGSTYEQYF; CDR3nt: TGTGCCACCAGCAGAGATCCCGGCAGTACCTACGAGCAGTACTTC; j_gene: TRBJ2-7; abundance: -; v_gene: TRBV15; d_gene: -
CDR3aa: CASRLAPGTGGASNQPQHF; CDR3nt: TGCGCCAGCAGGTTGGCTCCCGGGACAGGGGGCGCGAGCAATCAGCCCCAGCATTTT; j_gene: TRBJ1-5; abundance: -; v_gene: TRBV5-1; d_gene: TRBD1
CDR3aa: CASLRLQETQYF; CDR3nt: TGTGCCAGTCTACGGCTCCAAGAGACCCAGTACTTC; j_gene: TRBJ2-5; abundance: -; v_gene: TRBV7-3; d_gene: -
CDR3aa: CASSWLAGNTDTQYF; CDR3nt: TGCGCCAGCAGTTGGTTAGCGGGGAACACAGATACGCAGTATTTT; j_gene: TRBJ2-3; abundance: -; v_gene: TRBV5-1; d_gene: TRBD2
CDR3aa: CAIRYDRGTTEAFF; CDR3nt: TGTGCCATCAGGTACGATAGGGGAACCACTGAAGCTTTCTTT; j_gene: TRBJ1-1; abundance: once; v_gene: TRBV10-3; d_gene: -
CDR3aa: CATAGRLTSTDTQYF; CDR3nt: TGTGCCACCGCCGGTCGGTTGACTAGCACAGATACGCAGTATTTT; j_gene: TRBJ2-3; abundance: -; v_gene: TRBV2; d_gene: -
CDR3aa: CASSVGGLRTGELFF; CDR3nt: TGTGCCAGCAGCGTAGGTGGCTTACGCACCGGGGAGCTGTTTTTT; j_gene: TRBJ2-2; abundance: few; v_gene: TRBV9; d_gene: -
CDR3aa: CAVGTGNSPLHF; CDR3nt: TGTGCCGTCGGGACAGGGAATTCACCCCTCCACTTT; j_gene: TRBJ1-6; abundance: -; v_gene: TRBV19; d_gene: TRBD1
CDR3aa: CASSQGTSGSGTYNEQFF; CDR3nt: TGCGCCAGCAGCCAAGGGACTAGCGGGAGTGGGACCTACAATGAGCAGTTCTTC; j_gene: TRBJ2-1; abundance: -; v_gene: TRBV4-1; d_gene: TRBD2
CDR3aa: CASSPTGTTWGVQFF; CDR3nt: TGTGCCAGCAGCCCGACCGGGACTACCTGGGGGGTGCAGTTCTTC; j_gene: TRBJ2-1; abundance: -; v_gene: TRBV5-4; d_gene: TRBD2
CDR3aa: CASSSFWGPSYEQYF; CDR3nt: TGTGCCAGCAGCTCCTTCTGGGGACCTTCCTACGAGCAGTACTTC; j_gene: TRBJ2-7; abundance: -; v_gene: TRBV5-5; d_gene: -
CDR3aa: CASSGPPGQGRGPKNIQYF; CDR3nt: TGTGCCAGCAGTGGGCCCCCTGGACAGGGGAGGGGGCCCAAAAACATTCAGTACTTC; j_gene: TRBJ2-4; abundance: -; v_gene: TRBV2; d_gene: TRBD1
CDR3aa: CASSQGKRGVQETQYF; CDR3nt: TGTGCCAGCAGCCAAGGAAAGCGGGGGGTCCAAGAGACCCAGTACTTC; j_gene: TRBJ2-5; abundance: -; v_gene: TRBV4-2; d_gene: TRBD2
CDR3aa: CASSLTGTAYEQYF; CDR3nt: TGTGCCAGCAGTCTCACCGGGACAGCCTACGAGCAGTACTTC; j_gene: TRBJ2-7; abundance: once; v_gene: TRBV27; d_gene: TRBD1
CDR3aa: CASSLGTETEAFF; CDR3nt: TGTGCCAGCAGCTTAGGGACCGAAACTGAAGCTTTCTTT; j_gene: TRBJ1-1; abundance: -; v_gene: TRBV7-9; d_gene: -
CDR3aa: CASSYRTGHYEQYF; CDR3nt: TGTGCCAGCAGTTACCGGACAGGCCACTACGAGCAGTACTTC; j_gene: TRBJ2-7; abundance: -; v_gene: TRBV6-5; d_gene: TRBD1
CDR3aa: CASSLSRVNEKLFF; CDR3nt: TGTGCCAGCAGTTTAAGTAGGGTGAATGAAAAACTGTTTTTT; j_gene: TRBJ1-4; abundance: -; v_gene: TRBV27; d_gene: -
CDR3aa: CASSGDRGNEQYF; CDR3nt: TGTGCCAGCAGCGGAGACAGGGGAAACGAGCAGTACTTC; j_gene: TRBJ2-7; abundance: -; v_gene: TRBV7-8; d_gene: TRBD1
CDR3aa: CASSPSSRDLNTEAFF; CDR3nt: TGTGCCAGCAGTCCCAGCTCGCGGGACCTTAACACTGAAGCTTTCTTT; j_gene: TRBJ1-1; abundance: -; v_gene: TRBV5-4; d_gene: -
CDR3aa: CASAVGNQPQHF; CDR3nt: TGTGCCAGCGCGGTGGGCAATCAGCCCCAGCATTTT; j_gene: TRBJ1-5; abundance: -; v_gene: TRBV18; d_gene: -
CDR3aa: CASSPPMRSYEQYF; CDR3nt: TGTGCCAGCAGCCCACCCATGAGATCCTACGAGCAGTACTTC; j_gene: TRBJ2-7; abundance: -; v_gene: TRBV3-1/TRBV3-2; d_gene: -
CDR3aa: CASSPGLAGPYEQYF; CDR3nt: TGCGCCAGCAGTCCCGGACTAGCGGGACCCTACGAGCAGTACTTC; j_gene: TRBJ2-7; abundance: -; v_gene: TRBV10-1; d_gene: TRBD2
CDR3aa: CASRRPGVLRGNEQFF; CDR3nt: TGTGCCAGCAGAAGACCCGGGGTTTTAAGAGGCAATGAGCAGTTCTTC; j_gene: TRBJ2-1; abundance: -; v_gene: TRBV11-2; d_gene: -
CDR3aa: CASSVSGNYGYTF; CDR3nt: TGTGCCAGCAGCGTTTCAGGGAACTATGGCTACACCTTC; j_gene: TRBJ1-2; abundance: -; v_gene: TRBV9; d_gene: -
CDR3aa: CASRETGRNTLPYEQYF; CDR3nt: TGTGCCAGTAGAGAGACAGGTCGGAACACACTACCCTACGAGCAGTACTTC; j_gene: TRBJ2-7; abundance: -; v_gene: TRBV19; d_gene: -
CDR3aa: CASSLASGEGYNYGYTF; CDR3nt: TGCGCCAGCAGCTTGGCTTCAGGGGAGGGTTACAACTATGGCTACACCTTC; j_gene: TRBJ1-2; abundance: -; v_gene: TRBV5-1; d_gene: -
CDR3aa: CAISGSQGGGDGYTF; CDR3nt: TGTGCCATCAGTGGCTCGCAGGGGGGAGGCGATGGCTACACCTTC; j_gene: TRBJ1-2; abundance: few; v_gene: TRBV10-3; d_gene: TRBD1
CDR3aa: CASSPRTSGSVDTQYF; CDR3nt: TGCGCCAGCAGCCCGCGGACTAGCGGGAGTGTAGATACGCAGTATTTT; j_gene: TRBJ2-3; abundance: -; v_gene: TRBV5-1; d_gene: TRBD2
CDR3aa: CASSSPLTEKLFF; CDR3nt: TGTGCCAGCAGCTCCCCTTTGACTGAAAAACTGTTTTTT; j_gene: TRBJ1-4; abundance: few; v_gene: TRBV7-2; d_gene: -
CDR3aa: CASSLEASGSYEQYF; CDR3nt: TGCGCCAGCAGCTTGGAGGCTAGCGGGAGTTACGAGCAGTACTTC; j_gene: TRBJ2-7; abundance: few; v_gene: TRBV5-1; d_gene: TRBD2
CDR3aa: CASSLGVMNTEAFF; CDR3nt: TGTGCCAGCAGCTTGGGTGTCATGAACACTGAAGCTTTCTTT; j_gene: TRBJ1-1; abundance: few; v_gene: TRBV5-6; d_gene: -
CDR3aa: CASSQNRGAGEGTGELFF; CDR3nt: TGTGCCAGCAGCCAAAACAGGGGAGCGGGAGAAGGGACCGGGGAGCTGTTTTTT; j_gene: TRBJ2-2; abundance: once; v_gene: TRBV4-2; d_gene: -
CDR3aa: CASSPPTSGRTDTQYF; CDR3nt: TGTGCCAGCAGCCCCCCGACTAGCGGGAGAACAGATACGCAGTATTTT; j_gene: TRBJ2-3; abundance: -; v_gene: TRBV5-8; d_gene: TRBD2
CDR3aa: CASSLTSSGRPDTQYF; CDR3nt: TGTGCCAGCAGCTTAACTAGTAGCGGGAGGCCAGATACGCAGTATTTT; j_gene: TRBJ2-3; abundance: -; v_gene: TRBV7-3; d_gene: TRBD2
CDR3aa: CASRGEREMIHEQFF; CDR3nt: TGTGCCAGCCGGGGGGAGCGGGAGATGATCCATGAGCAGTTCTTC; j_gene: TRBJ2-1; abundance: -; v_gene: TRBV7-8; d_gene: TRBD2
CDR3aa: CASRNRDTQYF; CDR3nt: TGTGCCAGCAGGAACAGGGATACGCAGTATTTT; j_gene: TRBJ2-3; abundance: -; v_gene: TRBV12-3/TRBV12-4; d_gene: -
CDR3aa: CASSYGEGEAPLHF; CDR3nt: TGTGCCAGCAGTTACGGGGAGGGAGAAGCACCCCTCCACTTT; j_gene: TRBJ1-6; abundance: -; v_gene: TRBV6-5; d_gene: -
CDR3aa: CASSQDDGHTEAFF; CDR3nt: TGTGCCAGCAGCCAAGACGACGGCCACACTGAAGCTTTCTTT; j_gene: TRBJ1-1; abundance: -; v_gene: TRBV3-1/TRBV3-2; d_gene: -
CDR3aa: CASSKDRGRNQPQHF; CDR3nt: TGTGCCAGCTCTAAAGACAGGGGGCGAAATCAGCCCCAGCATTTT; j_gene: TRBJ1-5; abundance: -; v_gene: TRBV18; d_gene: TRBD1
CDR3aa: CASSYFSGGPYEQYF; CDR3nt: TGTGCCAGCAGTTACTTTAGCGGAGGCCCCTACGAGCAGTACTTC; j_gene: TRBJ2-7; abundance: -; v_gene: TRBV6-5; d_gene: -
CDR3aa: CASSLGRREGRAQYF; CDR3nt: TGTGCCAGCAGCTTGGGGCGGCGGGAGGGCCGAGCGCAGTATTTT; j_gene: TRBJ2-3; abundance: -; v_gene: TRBV7-8; d_gene: TRBD2
CDR3aa: CASRPGTIAGGILNEQFF; CDR3nt: TGCGCCAGCAGACCCGGAACAATAGCGGGAGGTATTCTCAATGAGCAGTTCTTC; j_gene: TRBJ2-1; abundance: -; v_gene: TRBV5-1; d_gene: TRBD2
CDR3aa: CASSEGLGFNTEAFF; CDR3nt: TGTGCCAGCAGTGAAGGTCTGGGTTTCAACACTGAAGCTTTCTTT; j_gene: TRBJ1-1; abundance: -; v_gene: TRBV2; d_gene: -
CDR3aa: CASSLARQGFGYTF; CDR3nt: TGTGCCAGCAGCTTAGCCCGACAGGGCTTTGGCTACACCTTC; j_gene: TRBJ1-2; abundance: -; v_gene: TRBV7-9; d_gene: TRBD1
CDR3aa: CAISEILNTEAFF; CDR3nt: TGTGCCATCAGTGAAATATTGAACACTGAAGCTTTCTTT; j_gene: TRBJ1-1; abundance: -; v_gene: TRBV10-3; d_gene: -
CDR3aa: CASSQVTGDQPQHF; CDR3nt: TGCGCCAGCAGCCAAGTGACGGGAGATCAGCCCCAGCATTTT; j_gene: TRBJ1-5; abundance: once; v_gene: TRBV4-1; d_gene: -
CDR3aa: CASSYTGDGYTF; CDR3nt: TGTGCCAGCAGCTATACTGGTGATGGCTACACCTTC; j_gene: TRBJ1-2; abundance: -; v_gene: TRBV6-5; d_gene: -